This T cell receptor beta chain was sequenced in a study (TCRdb year 2016). About the full investigation: The study investigated the origins of HIV persistence in individuals who naturally controlled HIV infection.

Library method: 5' RACE. TCRdb names Illumina HiSeq 2000 as the instrument used. The public sequencing data were trimmed at Q25 with fastp and processed into clonotypes with MiXCR by TCRdb, which kept only in-frame beta chains. Every distinct CDR3 protein forms one entry, paired with its most common genes and DNA. This sample gives 2,500 to 3,500 distinct CDR3 sequences in total; under 7% of them show up just once. Around 6% of the sample is in the top ten clones. The CDR3 goes from the cysteine to the phenylalanine over 13 residues. Kept here is only the CDR3 DNA, which spans 39 bases and is read in frame from base 1. V is reduced by 5 bases and J by 3 bases, leaving a spacing of 10 bases between them. The germline V gene encodes CDR1 SGHVS and CDR2 FNYEAQ. As concerns this clonotype: Its antigen is still unknown. It has no much larger one-base neighbor in the sample; base qualities were not kept.

The TCR was taken from a female donor with HIV. The V gene is TRBV7-6 and the J gene is TRBJ1-1; the D gene is not confidently resolved. Sequencing input: total memory T cells from blood PBMCs. Read against the paper, the sample's cell subset or site label means: transitional memory CD4+ T cells. Here the CDR3 is given as CASSTQGYTEAFF. The bases are TGTGCCAGCAGCACACAAGGGTACACTGAAGCTTTCTTT.